The clone carrying this T cell receptor (beta chain) was observed at least ten times. Its antigen is not identified. The source material, RNA transcripts, was used to amplify TCR beta CDR3 regions. An initial round of RT-PCR targeting the TCR CDR3 relied on the HTBI primer set. TCRdb processed the multiplex PCR reads anew with MiXCR; each CDR3 protein has one entry. The table shows fewer than 850,000 distinct CDR3 sequences, with 15% to 20% occurring only once. These data are taken from a study of T cells in Graves' hyperthyroidism and ophthalmopathy. At the level of the study: Blood from the periphery was taken at initial diagnosis, before any treatment. Study-wide results and caveats: The blood repertoire included most of the expanded thyroid clonotypes above 0.001. For ophthalmopathy, model prediction preceded onset by a median roughly 6.3 months.

Germline loops: CDR1 MDHEN, CDR2 SYDVKM. The CDR3 loop spans 12 amino acids. Between the trimmed V and J ends, which lost 6 bases and 10 bases, there was a span of 13 bases. Sequences were obtained from blood. The chain recombines TRBV28 with TRBJ2-1; D gene uncertain. The sequence was obtained from a man over 45 with Graves' hyperthyroidism. As DNA, the CDR3 is TGTGCCAGCAGACCACCGAAAGGGGAGCAGTTCTTC. It encodes CASRPPKGEQFF.